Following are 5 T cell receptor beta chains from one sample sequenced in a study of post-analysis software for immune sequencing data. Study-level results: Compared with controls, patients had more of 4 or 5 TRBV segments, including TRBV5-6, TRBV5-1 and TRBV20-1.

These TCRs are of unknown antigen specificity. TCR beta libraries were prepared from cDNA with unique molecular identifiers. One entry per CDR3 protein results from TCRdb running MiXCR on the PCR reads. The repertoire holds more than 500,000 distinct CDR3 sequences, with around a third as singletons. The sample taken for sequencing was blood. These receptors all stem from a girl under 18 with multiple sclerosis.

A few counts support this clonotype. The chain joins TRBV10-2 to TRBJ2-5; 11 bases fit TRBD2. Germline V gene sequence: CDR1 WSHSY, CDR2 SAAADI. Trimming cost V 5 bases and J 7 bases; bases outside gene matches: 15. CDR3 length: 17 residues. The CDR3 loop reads CASSRVSGGVSQRTQYF. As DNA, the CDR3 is TGCGCCAGCAGTCGTGTTAGCGGGGGGGTTAGTCAGAGGACCCAGTACTTC.

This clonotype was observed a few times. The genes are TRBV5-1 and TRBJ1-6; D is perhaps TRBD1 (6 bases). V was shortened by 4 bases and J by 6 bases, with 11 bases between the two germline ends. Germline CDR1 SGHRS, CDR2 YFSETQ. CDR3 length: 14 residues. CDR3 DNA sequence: TGCGCCAGCAGCACGACAGGCACTAATTCACCCCTCCACTTT. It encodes CASSTTGTNSPLHF. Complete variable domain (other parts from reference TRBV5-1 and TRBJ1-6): KAGVTQTPRYLIKTRGQQVTLSCSPISGHRSVSWYQQTPGQGLQFLFEYFSETQRNKGNFPGRFSGRQFSNSRSEMNVSTLELGDSALYLCASSTTGTNSPLHFGNGTRLTVT.

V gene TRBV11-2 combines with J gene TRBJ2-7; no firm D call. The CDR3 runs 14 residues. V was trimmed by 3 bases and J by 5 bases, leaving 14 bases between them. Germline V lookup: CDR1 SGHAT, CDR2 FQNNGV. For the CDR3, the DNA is TGTGCCAGCAGCTTTTTCCCTAGTCGAGACGAGCAGTACTTC. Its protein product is CASSFFPSRDEQYF.

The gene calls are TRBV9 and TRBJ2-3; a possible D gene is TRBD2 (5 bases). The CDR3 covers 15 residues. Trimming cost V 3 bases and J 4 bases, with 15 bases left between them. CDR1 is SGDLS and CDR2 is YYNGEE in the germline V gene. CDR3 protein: CASSDYPRGADTQYF. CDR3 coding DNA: TGTGCCAGCAGCGACTATCCACGGGGAGCAGATACGCAGTATTTT.

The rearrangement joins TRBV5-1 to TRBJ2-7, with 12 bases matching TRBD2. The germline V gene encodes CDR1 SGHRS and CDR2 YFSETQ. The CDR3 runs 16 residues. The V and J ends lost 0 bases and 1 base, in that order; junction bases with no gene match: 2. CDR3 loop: CASSLGTSGVSYEQYF. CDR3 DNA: TGCGCCAGCAGCTTGGGGACTAGCGGGGTTTCCTACGAGCAGTACTTC.